A single sample gave rise to the 24 T cell receptor beta chains below, sequenced in a study of CD8+ T cells in alopecia areata. Sequencing used cDNA as its template, made by extracting RNA and reverse transcribing it. The data were produced by immunoSEQ multiplex PCR, yet TCRdb's version contains in-frame clones alone and is incomplete. The sample lists 30,000 to 45,000 clones; around 57% were seen once. In a group of five patients, CD4+ cells were sorted into CD25+CD127- cells. The sample taken for sequencing was CD4+ Tregs sorted from blood. Source of these receptors: a human donor with alopecia areata.

The rearrangement joins TRBV29-1 to TRBJ1-2, with TRBD1 identical over 7 bases. Germline V gene lookup returns CDR1 SQVTM and CDR2 ANQGSEA. V was clipped by 8 bases and J by 6 bases; unmatched bases: 15. The CDR3 consists of 14 residues. The CDR3 protein is CSTRVRDRFHGYTF. Written as DNA, the CDR3 is TGCAGCACCCGGGTTCGGGACAGATTTCATGGCTACACCTTC. The whole variable domain, filled in from reference TRBV29-1 and TRBJ1-2, reads SAVISQKPSRDICQRGTSLTIQCQVDSQVTMMFWYRQQPGQSLTLIATANQGSEATYESGFVIDKFPISRPNLTFSTLTVSNMSPEDSSIYLCSTRVRDRFHGYTFGSGTRLTVV.

This chain uses TRBV30 with TRBJ2-7; D is unresolved. V gave up 3 bases and J gave up 5 bases, with 8 bases separating them. The CDR3 totals 11 residues. The germline V gene has CDR1 GTSNPN and CDR2 SVGIG (reference sequence). The CDR3 loop is CAWSALDEQYF. The CDR3, as DNA: TGTGCCTGGAGCGCTCTGGACGAGCAGTACTTC.

The DNA for the CDR3 is TGCGCCAGCAGCGAGGGGGCGGGGTATGGCTACACCTTC. Translated, it gives CASSEGAGYGYTF. This chain links TRBV4-1 with TRBJ1-2; 7 nucleotides agree with TRBD1. The CDR3 loop spans 13 amino acids. Germline-derived CDR1 and CDR2 are MGHRA and YSYEKL. J was trimmed by 5 bases and V by 5 bases; bases with no gene match: 5.

This clone was observed a handful of times. This chain links TRBV30 with TRBJ1-1; unclear D gene. Trimming pared 0 bases from V and 0 bases from J, leaving 11 bases between. CDR1 and CDR2 (germline): GTSNPN, SVGIG (reference sequence). This CDR3 spans 15 amino acids. CDR3 residues: CAWSVKGRMNTEAFF. Here the CDR3 DNA reads TGTGCCTGGAGTGTAAAGGGCCGCATGAACACTGAAGCTTTCTTT.

The chain links TRBV5-1 to TRBJ1-4; D is uncertain. Between the trimmed V and J ends, which lost 0 bases and 0 bases, there was a span of 9 bases. Germline loops: CDR1 SGHRS, CDR2 YFSETQ. The CDR3 consists of 16 residues. DNA of the CDR3: TGCGCCAGCAGCTTGGAACCCTCAGCAACTAATGAAAAACTGTTTTTT. Its translation is CASSLEPSATNEKLFF.

The chain carries TRBV5-1 and TRBJ1-1; 10 bases map to TRBD1. This CDR3 spans 16 amino acids. The germline V gene has CDR1 SGHRS and CDR2 YFSETQ. After removal of 1 base from V and 1 base from J, the junction contained 4 bases not matched to a gene. CDR3 sequence (DNA): TGCGCCAGCAGCTTGAACTGGGACAGGGGGAACACTGAAGCTTTCTTT. It specifies CASSLNWDRGNTEAFF.

The chain has TRBV5-1 and TRBJ1-1; unclear D gene. CDR3 length equals 17 residues. In germline, CDR1 is SGHRS, CDR2 YFSETQ. V gave up 0 bases and J gave up 5 bases, with 20 bases separating them. The CDR3 reads CASSLGGGRLPGTEAFF. The CDR3 nucleotides are TGCGCCAGCAGCTTGGGCGGAGGTCGTCTGCCTGGGACTGAAGCTTTCTTT.

The J gene is TRBJ2-3, the V gene TRBV5-6; D call uncertain. From germline, CDR1 is SGHDT and CDR2 YYEEEE. The CDR3 is made up of 14 amino acids. V gave up 4 bases and J gave up 1 base, with 10 bases separating them. The CDR3 region is CASSPTGGTDTQYF. The CDR3 nucleotides are TGTGCCAGCAGCCCGACTGGGGGCACAGATACGCAGTATTTT. The full variable domain, its missing parts supplied by reference TRBV5-6 and TRBJ2-3, is DAGVTQSPTHLIKTRGQQVTLRCSPKSGHDTVSWYQQALGQGPQFIFQYYEEEERQRGNFPDRFSGHQFPNYSSELNVNALLLGDSALYLCASSPTGGTDTQYFGPGTRLTVL.

The V call is TRBV28, the J call TRBJ2-3; D ambiguous. Germline loops: CDR1 MDHEN, CDR2 SYDVKM. The CDR3 is 16 amino acids. The V gene lost 1 base and the J gene lost 1 base, with 12 bases spanning the gap. The CDR3 DNA reads as TGTGCCAGCAGTTTATTTGGCAGCATACGCACAGATACGCAGTATTTT. It specifies CASSLFGSIRTDTQYF.

As to this clone: The identical CDR3 is also encoded by other nucleotide sequences in the sample. The gene calls are TRBV5-1 and TRBJ2-5; the match to TRBD1 covers 9 bases. The CDR3 consists of 14 residues. J lost 4 bases, V lost 4 bases, and 5 bases had no gene match. Germline V gene lookup returns CDR1 SGHRS and CDR2 YFSETQ. This chain's CDR3 is CASSGGQGRETQYF. Written as DNA, the CDR3 is TGCGCCAGCAGCGGTGGACAGGGGAGAGAGACCCAGTACTTC. Full variable domain (outside the CDR3, taken from reference TRBV5-1 and TRBJ2-5): KAGVTQTPRYLIKTRGQQVTLSCSPISGHRSVSWYQQTPGQGLQFLFEYFSETQRNKGNFPGRFSGRQFSNSRSEMNVSTLELGDSALYLCASSGGQGRETQYFGPGTRLLVL.

V is TRBV18 and J is TRBJ2-7; TRBD2 aligns across 16 bases. This CDR3 spans 19 amino acids. In germline, CDR1 is KGHSH, CDR2 LQKENI. After removal of 2 bases from V and 5 bases from J, the junction contained 12 bases not matched to a gene. The CDR3 protein is CASSPSPAGLAGGPHEQYF. The CDR3 nucleotides read TGTGCCAGCTCACCATCCCCCGCGGGACTAGCGGGAGGGCCCCACGAGCAGTACTTC.

The V gene is TRBV19, the J gene TRBJ1-5; the match to TRBD1 covers 8 bases. J lost 5 bases, V lost 3 bases, and 9 bases had no gene match. The V gene's germline CDR1 is LNHDA and CDR2 SQIVND (reference sequence). The CDR3 runs to 16 residues. The CDR3 bases are TGTGCCAGTAGTATCCTACAGGGGGTGAGTGATCAGCCCCAGCATTTT. It codes for CASSILQGVSDQPQHF.

The chain couples TRBV7-2 to TRBJ2-7, with 9 bases matching TRBD2. Germline V gives CDR1 SGHTA, CDR2 FQGNSA. There are 14 residues in the CDR3. The V gene end was trimmed by 5 bases and the J gene end by 2 bases; junction bases not matched to a gene: 4. CDR3: CASSPTSGPYEQYF. The DNA of the CDR3 is TGTGCCAGCAGCCCGACTAGCGGACCCTACGAGCAGTACTTC.

The chain employs TRBV11-2 and TRBJ2-5, with 8 bases identical to TRBD1. CDR1 is SGHAT, CDR2 FQNNGV, per germline. This CDR3 spans 16 amino acids. Trimming cost V 3 bases and J 6 bases; bases outside gene matches: 12. CDR3 residues: CASSLEGQGRGKTQYF. The CDR3, as DNA: TGTGCCAGCAGCTTGGAAGGACAGGGCCGCGGAAAGACCCAGTACTTC.

V usage is TRBV27 and J usage is TRBJ1-6; possibly TRBD1 for D (5 bases). CDR1 is MNHEY, CDR2 SMNVEV, per germline (reference sequence). The CDR3 has 15 amino acids. V shed 6 bases and J shed 5 bases, with 14 bases lying between them. The CDR3 sequence: CASSPGAAHNSPLHF. DNA of the CDR3: TGTGCCAGCAGCCCCGGGGCAGCTCATAATTCACCCCTCCACTTT.

The CDR3 reads CASTQNPRVVYNEQFF. CDR3 nucleotides: TGTGCCAGCACCCAAAACCCTCGGGTGGTCTACAATGAGCAGTTCTTC. The rearrangement uses TRBV7-2 and TRBJ2-1; D unclear. Per the germline V gene, CDR1 is SGHTA and CDR2 is FQGNSA. Trimming pared 7 bases from V and 3 bases from J, leaving 19 bases between. The CDR3 covers 16 residues.

The chain couples TRBV5-1 to TRBJ2-7; TRBD1 might be the D (6 bases). CDR1 and CDR2 (germline): SGHRS, YFSETQ. V gave up 5 bases and J gave up 5 bases, with 17 bases separating them. There are 14 residues in the CDR3. The CDR3 DNA is TGCGCCAGCAGAGGTTCAGGGGAACGAAACGAGCAGTACTTC. The encoded protein is CASRGSGERNEQYF.

This chain joins TRBV10-3 and TRBJ2-7, with 7 bases that match TRBD1. The CDR3 has 13 amino acids. Germline trimming cut 5 bases from V and 5 bases from J; bases unmatched to any gene: 6. Per the germline V gene, CDR1 is ENHRY and CDR2 is SYGVKD. CDR3: CAISPIQGHEQYF. The CDR3, as DNA: TGTGCCATCAGTCCGATACAGGGGCACGAGCAGTACTTC.

J is TRBJ2-7 and V is TRBV27; tentatively, D is TRBD1 (5 bases). The CDR3 covers 11 residues. V was clipped by 5 bases and J by 3 bases, with 5 bases between them. CDR1 is MNHEY and CDR2 is SMNVEV in the germline V gene (reference sequence). CDR3 sequence (DNA): TGTGCCAGCAGTAGGGGCTACGAGCAGTACTTC. The encoded protein is CASSRGYEQYF.

This sequence joins TRBV4-3 and TRBJ1-1; no reliable D call. This CDR3 contains 15 residues. Germline V gene data show CDR1 as LGHNA and CDR2 as YSLEER. Between the trimmed V and J ends, which lost 4 bases and 2 bases, there was a span of 14 bases. The CDR3 here is CASSPGYGVNTEAFF. CDR3 nucleotides: TGCGCCAGCAGCCCAGGTTACGGGGTAAACACTGAAGCTTTCTTT.

This clone was seen a handful of times. The CDR3 region is CSVMDRAYNEQFF. The CDR3 nucleotides read TGCAGCGTGATGGACAGGGCGTACAATGAGCAGTTCTTC. The J gene is TRBJ2-1, the V gene TRBV29-1; the match to TRBD1 covers 8 bases. The CDR3 covers 13 residues. CDR1 and CDR2 from the germline V gene are SQVTM and ANQGSEA. V was pared by 6 bases and J by 4 bases, with 5 bases of the junction left unmatched.

This clone was found a few times. The rearrangement links TRBV10-3 to TRBJ2-1; D is unresolved. Trimming took off 5 bases at V and 9 bases at J, with 11 bases between the two ends. Germline V CDR1 and CDR2: ENHRY, SYGVKD. This CDR3 is built from 12 residues. CDR3: CAISPQDREQFF. The CDR3 DNA reads as TGTGCCATCAGTCCTCAGGATCGTGAGCAGTTCTTC.

This clone was counted a few times. The V call is TRBV5-1, the J call TRBJ2-2, with D perhaps TRBD1 (6 bases). The CDR3 contains 14 residues. Germline V gene data show CDR1 as SGHRS and CDR2 as YFSETQ. Between the trimmed V and J ends, which lost 5 bases and 6 bases, there was a span of 14 bases. CDR3 region: CASRERTGPGELFF. The CDR3 DNA follows: TGCGCCAGCAGGGAACGTACAGGGCCCGGGGAGCTGTTTTTT.

The rearrangement links TRBV4-1 to TRBJ2-2; no reliable D call. Per germline, CDR1 MGHRA and CDR2 YSYEKL. The CDR3 totals 15 residues. The germline V and J ends were trimmed by 4 bases and 4 bases, with 13 bases remaining between them. DNA of the CDR3: TGCGCCAGCAGCCGCGGAATGGTGGCCACCGGGGAGCTGTTTTTT. Translation gives CASSRGMVATGELFF.